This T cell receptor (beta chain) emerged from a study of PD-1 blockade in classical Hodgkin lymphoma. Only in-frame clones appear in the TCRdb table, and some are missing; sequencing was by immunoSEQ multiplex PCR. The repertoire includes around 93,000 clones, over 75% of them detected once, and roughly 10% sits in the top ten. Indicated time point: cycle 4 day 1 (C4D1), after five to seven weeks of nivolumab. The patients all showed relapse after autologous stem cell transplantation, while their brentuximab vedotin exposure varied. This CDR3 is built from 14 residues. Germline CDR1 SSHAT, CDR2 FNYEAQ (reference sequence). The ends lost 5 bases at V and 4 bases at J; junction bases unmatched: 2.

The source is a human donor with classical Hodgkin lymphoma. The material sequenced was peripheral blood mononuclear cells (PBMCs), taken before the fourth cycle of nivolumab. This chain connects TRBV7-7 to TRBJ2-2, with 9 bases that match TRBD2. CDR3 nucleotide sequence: TGTGCCAGCAGCCAAGCGGGGGGCACCGGGGAGCTGTTTTTT. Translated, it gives CASSQAGGTGELFF.